These T cell receptor beta chains were read from a single sample in a study of monozygotic twins with inflammatory bowel disease. TCRdb reprocessed the 5' RACE reads and keeps a single row for each CDR3 protein, giving no DNA. This table holds 110,000 to 150,000 distinct CDR3 sequences. The sample was blood. These receptors all stem from a human donor with ulcerative colitis or Crohn's disease, or a healthy co-twin of an affected twin (not recorded which). Each CDR3 is given with its conserved first and last residue. Fields, in order: V gene, clone size, CDR3 length, J gene, CDR3 protein. Clone size, where shown, is once, few, many, or a class for clones that have expanded.

v_call: TRBV6-2/TRBV6-3; clone_size: -; cdr3_length: 14; j_call: TRBJ2-1; cdr3_aa: CASSYPRPQDEQFF
v_call: TRBV20-1; clone_size: -; cdr3_length: 14; j_call: TRBJ2-3; cdr3_aa: CSAGLAGLEDTQYF
v_call: TRBV9; clone_size: -; cdr3_length: 14; j_call: TRBJ2-5; cdr3_aa: CASSLRTGGETQYF
v_call: TRBV7-2; clone_size: -; cdr3_length: 12; j_call: TRBJ2-1; cdr3_aa: CASSLADHEQFF
v_call: TRBV12-3/TRBV12-4; clone_size: -; cdr3_length: 14; j_call: TRBJ1-1; cdr3_aa: CASNRGTENTEAFF
v_call: TRBV29-1; clone_size: -; cdr3_length: 13; j_call: TRBJ2-5; cdr3_aa: CSVENREQETQYF
v_call: TRBV27; clone_size: -; cdr3_length: 17; j_call: TRBJ2-3; cdr3_aa: CACSLSLAGDLPDTQYF
v_call: TRBV7-3; clone_size: -; cdr3_length: 18; j_call: TRBJ2-7; cdr3_aa: CASSLMGRGQSRGYEQYF
v_call: TRBV27; clone_size: -; cdr3_length: 11; j_call: TRBJ1-1; cdr3_aa: CASFLRGEAFF
v_call: TRBV20-1; clone_size: -; cdr3_length: 14; j_call: TRBJ1-1; cdr3_aa: CSARDPAGSPEAFF
v_call: TRBV7-2; clone_size: -; cdr3_length: 17; j_call: TRBJ2-1; cdr3_aa: CASSSPSGGGPYNEQFF
v_call: TRBV10-1; clone_size: -; cdr3_length: 14; j_call: TRBJ2-7; cdr3_aa: CASSSDRTSGEQYF
v_call: TRBV20-1; clone_size: -; cdr3_length: 18; j_call: TRBJ2-3; cdr3_aa: CSAIDDHLDRGLADTQYF
v_call: TRBV29-1; clone_size: -; cdr3_length: 13; j_call: TRBJ2-5; cdr3_aa: CSVCWARQETQYF
v_call: TRBV20-1; clone_size: -; cdr3_length: 16; j_call: TRBJ2-1; cdr3_aa: CSVLSVWGASYNEQFF
v_call: TRBV5-1; clone_size: -; cdr3_length: 17; j_call: TRBJ1-4; cdr3_aa: CASSLALATATNEKLFF
v_call: TRBV27; clone_size: -; cdr3_length: 13; j_call: TRBJ2-1; cdr3_aa: CASSLSVVGEQFF
v_call: TRBV12-3/TRBV12-4; clone_size: -; cdr3_length: 14; j_call: TRBJ2-7; cdr3_aa: CASCLSGTGGEQYF
v_call: TRBV7-6; clone_size: -; cdr3_length: 15; j_call: TRBJ1-1; cdr3_aa: CASSYRQGRNTEAFF
v_call: TRBV6-2/TRBV6-3; clone_size: -; cdr3_length: 16; j_call: TRBJ1-2; cdr3_aa: CASSDTGQGIPYGYTF
v_call: TRBV12-3/TRBV12-4; clone_size: -; cdr3_length: 13; j_call: TRBJ2-7; cdr3_aa: CASSLGTSYEQYF
v_call: TRBV4-3; clone_size: -; cdr3_length: 16; j_call: TRBJ1-5; cdr3_aa: CASSQDGLSGNQPQHF
v_call: TRBV5-1; clone_size: -; cdr3_length: 14; j_call: TRBJ2-1; cdr3_aa: CASSLDRFNNEQFF
v_call: TRBV12-3/TRBV12-4; clone_size: -; cdr3_length: 13; j_call: TRBJ1-1; cdr3_aa: CASSLGGQTEAFF
v_call: TRBV18; clone_size: -; cdr3_length: 15; j_call: TRBJ2-1; cdr3_aa: CASSLGSDSYNEQFF
v_call: TRBV28; clone_size: -; cdr3_length: 16; j_call: TRBJ1-1; cdr3_aa: CASSYSPGLRNTEAFF
v_call: TRBV7-2; clone_size: medium-sized; cdr3_length: 11; j_call: TRBJ1-1; cdr3_aa: CASSVNTEAFF
v_call: TRBV27; clone_size: -; cdr3_length: 17; j_call: TRBJ2-3; cdr3_aa: CASSKRPGLAGVVTQYF
v_call: TRBV20-1; clone_size: -; cdr3_length: 15; j_call: TRBJ1-4; cdr3_aa: CSARQGWTTNEKLFF
v_call: TRBV27; clone_size: -; cdr3_length: 14; j_call: TRBJ1-4; cdr3_aa: CASSFKGIGEKLFF
v_call: TRBV15; clone_size: -; cdr3_length: 15; j_call: TRBJ1-4; cdr3_aa: CATSRVTATNEKLFF
v_call: TRBV20-1; clone_size: -; cdr3_length: 15; j_call: TRBJ2-2; cdr3_aa: CSARAYKRDTGELFF
v_call: TRBV15; clone_size: -; cdr3_length: 18; j_call: TRBJ2-2; cdr3_aa: CATSRKILAGTNTGELFF
v_call: TRBV27; clone_size: -; cdr3_length: 14; j_call: TRBJ1-2; cdr3_aa: CASCSPGIALGYTF
v_call: TRBV19; clone_size: -; cdr3_length: 12; j_call: TRBJ1-5; cdr3_aa: CASSGLNQPQHF
v_call: TRBV24-1; clone_size: -; cdr3_length: 16; j_call: TRBJ2-1; cdr3_aa: CATSDFSGRGYNEQYF
v_call: TRBV20-1; clone_size: -; cdr3_length: 14; j_call: TRBJ1-2; cdr3_aa: CSASDKGFGYGYTF
v_call: TRBV5-1; clone_size: -; cdr3_length: 15; j_call: TRBJ2-7; cdr3_aa: CASSPDEAGVGEQYF
v_call: TRBV19; clone_size: -; cdr3_length: 18; j_call: TRBJ2-1; cdr3_aa: CASSEVPPTGTPYNEQFF
v_call: TRBV14; clone_size: -; cdr3_length: 15; j_call: TRBJ2-7; cdr3_aa: CASSLTSGSIYEQYF
v_call: TRBV7-9; clone_size: -; cdr3_length: 14; j_call: TRBJ1-6; cdr3_aa: CASSLDRENSPLHF
v_call: TRBV20-1; clone_size: -; cdr3_length: 16; j_call: TRBJ1-1; cdr3_aa: CSAFNGQGRHSTEAFF
v_call: TRBV11-2; clone_size: -; cdr3_length: 14; j_call: TRBJ2-1; cdr3_aa: CASSLGGRVNEQFF
v_call: TRBV19; clone_size: -; cdr3_length: 18; j_call: TRBJ2-5; cdr3_aa: CASSIFVGHRRVIETQYF
v_call: TRBV5-6; clone_size: -; cdr3_length: 13; j_call: TRBJ2-3; cdr3_aa: CASSLETTGTQYF
v_call: TRBV20-1; clone_size: -; cdr3_length: 11; j_call: TRBJ2-7; cdr3_aa: CSARGGYEQYF
v_call: TRBV28; clone_size: -; cdr3_length: 14; j_call: TRBJ2-5; cdr3_aa: CASSFLASQETQYF
v_call: TRBV7-9; clone_size: -; cdr3_length: 15; j_call: TRBJ2-5; cdr3_aa: CASSLGNEGRKTQYF
v_call: TRBV12-3/TRBV12-4; clone_size: -; cdr3_length: 14; j_call: TRBJ2-7; cdr3_aa: CASSWAGGAYEQYF
v_call: TRBV4-1; clone_size: -; cdr3_length: 13; j_call: TRBJ2-1; cdr3_aa: CASSQGGGDEQFF
v_call: TRBV10-3; clone_size: -; cdr3_length: 14; j_call: TRBJ2-3; cdr3_aa: CAISESHRPGTQYF
v_call: TRBV5-1; clone_size: -; cdr3_length: 15; j_call: TRBJ2-5; cdr3_aa: CASSPRTGDGETQYF
v_call: TRBV6-1; clone_size: -; cdr3_length: 14; j_call: TRBJ1-4; cdr3_aa: CASSEPGGAEKLFF
v_call: TRBV5-1; clone_size: -; cdr3_length: 15; j_call: TRBJ2-5; cdr3_aa: CASSSGTGVYETQYF